This T cell receptor (beta chain) was identified in a study of blood T cell repertoires in COVID-19. In the study overall: The United States, Italy and Spain were the sources of the acute and convalescent COVID-19 samples. Sample material is recorded as cDNA or gDNA derived from T cells, B-cell-depleted T cells, or PBMCs.

The germline V gene has CDR1 MNHEY and CDR2 SMNVEV (reference sequence). This CDR3 contains 14 residues. Trimming cost V 6 bases and J 6 bases, with 15 bases left between them. Source study methods: Amplification of reference gene primers was used by the study to estimate nucleated cell counts. Some clones are missing from TCRdb's copy, which holds only in-frame ones; the method was immunoSEQ multiplex PCR. V, J and clone size reflect that table, while D and trimming were determined from the DNA. Of 170,000 or so clones in the sample, roughly 84% were seen once. This clonotype was sampled from a man aged 18 to 35 with active or convalescent COVID-19. The sequenced sample consisted of peripheral blood. The rearrangement links TRBV27 to TRBJ1-5; tentative D call: TRBD1 (5 bases). The CDR3 loop is CASRPGGVAQPQHF. The CDR3 DNA follows: TGTGCCAGCAGACCCGGAGGGGTAGCTCAGCCCCAGCATTTT.